This entry is about one T cell receptor (beta chain). The antigen is undetermined. Germline values: CDR1 PRHDT, CDR2 FYEKMQ (reference sequence). This CDR3 is 13 amino acids long. V lost 7 bases to trimming and J lost 3 bases, with 12 bases between them. FACS enriched CD8+ TEMRA cells, while bulk CD8+ and CD4+ were negatively isolated. The sample belongs to a study of CD8 T cells in Susac syndrome. Study results and limitations: Individuals included in the TCR sequencing and HLA analysis were acknowledged by the study to be relatively few in number.

Random-hexamer reverse transcription was applied to roughly 0.5 to 1 ug RNA. The CDR3 of TCR beta was amplified by immunoSEQ multiplex PCR across 54 Vbeta and 13 Jbeta. TCRdb processed the immunoSEQ multiplex PCR reads anew with MiXCR; each CDR3 protein has one entry. The sample gives over 80,000 distinct CDR3 sequences, approximately 92% of which show up once; roughly 0.32% is in the top ten. The chain carries TRBV13 and TRBJ2-5; weak D call: TRBD2 (7 bases). The clonotype comes from a human donor in good health. Sequencing input: CD8+ T cells from PBMCs. This CDR3 is CASNGGPEETQYF. The CDR3 DNA reads TGTGCCAGCAACGGGGGGCCCGAAGAGACCCAGTACTTC.